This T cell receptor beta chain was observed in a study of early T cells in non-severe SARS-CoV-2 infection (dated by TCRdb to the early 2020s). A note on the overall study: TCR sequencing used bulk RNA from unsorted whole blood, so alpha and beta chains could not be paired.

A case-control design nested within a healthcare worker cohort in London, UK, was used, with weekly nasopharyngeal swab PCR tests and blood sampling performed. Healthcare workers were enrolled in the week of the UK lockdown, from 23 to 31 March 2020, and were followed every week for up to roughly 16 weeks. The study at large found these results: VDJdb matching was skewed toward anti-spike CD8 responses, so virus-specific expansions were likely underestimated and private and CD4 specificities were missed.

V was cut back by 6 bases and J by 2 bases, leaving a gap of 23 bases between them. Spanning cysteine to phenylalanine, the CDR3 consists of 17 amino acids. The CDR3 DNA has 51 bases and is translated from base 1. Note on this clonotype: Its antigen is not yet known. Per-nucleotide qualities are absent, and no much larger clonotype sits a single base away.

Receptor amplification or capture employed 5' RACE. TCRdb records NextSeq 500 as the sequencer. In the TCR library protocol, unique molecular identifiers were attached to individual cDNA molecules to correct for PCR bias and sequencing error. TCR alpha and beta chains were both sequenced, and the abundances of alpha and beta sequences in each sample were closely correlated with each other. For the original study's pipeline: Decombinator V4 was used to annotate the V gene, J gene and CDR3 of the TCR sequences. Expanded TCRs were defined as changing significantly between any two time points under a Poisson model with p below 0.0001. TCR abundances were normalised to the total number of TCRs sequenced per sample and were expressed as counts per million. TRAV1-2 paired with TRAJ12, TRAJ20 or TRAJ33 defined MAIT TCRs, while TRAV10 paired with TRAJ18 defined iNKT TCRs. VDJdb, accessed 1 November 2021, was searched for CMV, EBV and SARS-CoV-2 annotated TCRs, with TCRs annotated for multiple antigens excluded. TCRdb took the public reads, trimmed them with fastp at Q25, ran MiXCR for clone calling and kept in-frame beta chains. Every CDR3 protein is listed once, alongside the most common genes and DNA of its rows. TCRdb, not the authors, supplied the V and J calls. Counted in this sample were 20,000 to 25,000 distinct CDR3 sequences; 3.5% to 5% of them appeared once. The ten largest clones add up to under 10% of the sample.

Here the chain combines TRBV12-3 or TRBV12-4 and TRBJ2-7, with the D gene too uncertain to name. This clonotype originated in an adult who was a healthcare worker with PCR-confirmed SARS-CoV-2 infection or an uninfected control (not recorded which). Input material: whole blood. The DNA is TGTGCCAGCAGCCCAGCCCGTGGCTGGTACAAAGCCTACGAGCAGTACTTC. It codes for CASSPARGWYKAYEQYF.